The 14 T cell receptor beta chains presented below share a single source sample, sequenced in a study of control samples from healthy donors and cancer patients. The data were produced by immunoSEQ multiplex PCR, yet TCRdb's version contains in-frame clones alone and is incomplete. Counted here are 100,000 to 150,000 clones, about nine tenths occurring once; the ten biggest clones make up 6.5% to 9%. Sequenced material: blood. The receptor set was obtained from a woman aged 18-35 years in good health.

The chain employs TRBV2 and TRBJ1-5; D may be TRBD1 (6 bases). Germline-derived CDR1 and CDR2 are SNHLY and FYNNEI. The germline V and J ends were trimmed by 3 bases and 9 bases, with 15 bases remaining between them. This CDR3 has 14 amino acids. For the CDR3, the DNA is TGTGCCAGCAGTGAGGGGGGCAGCCGGGGGCCCCAGCATTTT. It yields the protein CASSEGGSRGPQHF.

The CDR3 nucleotides read TGCGCCAGCAGCCAAGATATCATAATCCCATCTGGGGCCAACGTCCTGACTTTC. It translates to CASSQDIIIPSGANVLTF. The genes are TRBV4-1 and TRBJ2-6; no firm D call. The CDR3 loop spans 18 amino acids. Germline CDR1 MGHRA, CDR2 YSYEKL. V dropped 0 bases and J dropped 1 base, with 13 bases sitting between them.

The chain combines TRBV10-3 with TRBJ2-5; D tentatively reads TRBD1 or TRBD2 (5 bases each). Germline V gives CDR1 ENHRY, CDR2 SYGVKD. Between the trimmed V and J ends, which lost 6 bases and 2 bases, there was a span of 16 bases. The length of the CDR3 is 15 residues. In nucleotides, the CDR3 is TGTGCCATCAGCCGAGGGGCCAGGACTCAAGAGACCCAGTACTTC. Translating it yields CAISRGARTQETQYF.

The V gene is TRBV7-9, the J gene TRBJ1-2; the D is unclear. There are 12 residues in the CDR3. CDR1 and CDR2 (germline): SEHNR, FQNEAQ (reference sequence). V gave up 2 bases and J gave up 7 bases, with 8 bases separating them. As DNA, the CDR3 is TGTGCCAGCAGCTTACCTGGCGGTGGCTACACCTTC. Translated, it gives CASSLPGGGYTF.

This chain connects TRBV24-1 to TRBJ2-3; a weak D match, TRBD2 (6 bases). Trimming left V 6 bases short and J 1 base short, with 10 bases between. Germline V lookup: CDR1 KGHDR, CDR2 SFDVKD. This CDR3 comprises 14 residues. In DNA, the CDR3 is TGTGCCACCAGTCGTAGCGGCCGCACAGATACGCAGTATTTT. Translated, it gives CATSRSGRTDTQYF.

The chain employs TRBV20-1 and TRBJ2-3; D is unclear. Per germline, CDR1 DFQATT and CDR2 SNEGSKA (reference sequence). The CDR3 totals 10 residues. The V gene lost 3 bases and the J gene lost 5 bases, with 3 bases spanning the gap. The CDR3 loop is CSARIDTQYF. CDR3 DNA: TGCAGTGCTAGGATAGATACGCAGTATTTT.

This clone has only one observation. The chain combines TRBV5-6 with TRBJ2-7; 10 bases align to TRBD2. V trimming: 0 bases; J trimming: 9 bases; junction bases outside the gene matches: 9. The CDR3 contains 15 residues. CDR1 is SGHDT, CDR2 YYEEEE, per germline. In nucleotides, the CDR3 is TGTGCCAGCAGCTTGGAAGGTAGCGGGGGGCCAAGGCAGTACTTC. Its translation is CASSLEGSGGPRQYF.

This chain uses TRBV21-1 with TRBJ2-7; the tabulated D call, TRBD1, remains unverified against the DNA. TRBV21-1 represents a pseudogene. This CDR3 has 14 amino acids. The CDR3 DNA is TGTGCCAGCAGCAAAGGACAAACCTCCTACGAGCAGTACTTC. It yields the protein CASSKGQTSYEQYF.

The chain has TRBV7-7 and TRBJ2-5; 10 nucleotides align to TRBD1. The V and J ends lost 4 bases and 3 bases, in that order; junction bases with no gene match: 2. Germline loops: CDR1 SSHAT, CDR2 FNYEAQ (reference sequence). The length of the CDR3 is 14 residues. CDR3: CASSWGTGEETQYF. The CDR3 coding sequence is TGTGCCAGCAGCTGGGGGACAGGGGAAGAGACCCAGTACTTC.

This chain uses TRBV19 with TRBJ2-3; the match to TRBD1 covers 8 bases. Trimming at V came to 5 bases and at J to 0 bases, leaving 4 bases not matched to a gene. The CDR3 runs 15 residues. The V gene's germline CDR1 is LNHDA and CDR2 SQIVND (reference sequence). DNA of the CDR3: TGTGCCAGTAGTCCCTGGACAGGGAGCACAGATACGCAGTATTTT. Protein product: CASSPWTGSTDTQYF.

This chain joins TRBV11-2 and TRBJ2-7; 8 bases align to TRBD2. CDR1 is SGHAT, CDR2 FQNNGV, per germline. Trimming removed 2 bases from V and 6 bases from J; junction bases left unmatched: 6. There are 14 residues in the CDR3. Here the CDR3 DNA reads TGTGCCAGCAGCTTAAACCCGGGAGGGTCCGAGCAGTACTTC. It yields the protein CASSLNPGGSEQYF.

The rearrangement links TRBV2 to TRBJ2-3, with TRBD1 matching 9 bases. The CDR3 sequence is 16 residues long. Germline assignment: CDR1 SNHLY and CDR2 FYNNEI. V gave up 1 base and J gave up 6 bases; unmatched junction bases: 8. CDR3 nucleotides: TGTGCCAGCAGTGAAGGAACAGGGGGCCCCTCGGATACGCAGTATTTT. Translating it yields CASSEGTGGPSDTQYF. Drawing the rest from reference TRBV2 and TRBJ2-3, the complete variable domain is EPEVTQTPSHQVTQMGQEVILRCVPISNHLYFYWYRQILGQKVEFLVSFYNNEISEKSEIFDDQFSVERPDGSNFTLKIRSTKLEDSAMYFCASSEGTGGPSDTQYFGPGTRLTVL.

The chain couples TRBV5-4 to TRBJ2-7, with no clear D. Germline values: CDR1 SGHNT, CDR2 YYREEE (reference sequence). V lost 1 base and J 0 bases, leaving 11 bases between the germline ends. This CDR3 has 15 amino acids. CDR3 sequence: CASSLTPEISYEQYF. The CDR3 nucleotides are TGTGCCAGCAGCTTGACGCCCGAAATCTCCTACGAGCAGTACTTC.

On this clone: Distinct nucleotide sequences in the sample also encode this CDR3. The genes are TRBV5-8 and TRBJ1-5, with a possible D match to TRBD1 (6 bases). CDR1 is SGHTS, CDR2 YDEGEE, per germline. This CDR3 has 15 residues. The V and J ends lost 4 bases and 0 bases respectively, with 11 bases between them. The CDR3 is CASSIQGYSNQPQHF. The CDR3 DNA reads TGTGCCAGCAGCATACAGGGTTATAGCAATCAGCCCCAGCATTTT.